What follows is one T cell receptor (beta chain) and its context. In this sample, this clone turned up once. This receptor's antigen is unknown. Base qualities are not provided; no much larger clone lies one nucleotide away. The CDR3 runs 13 residues from the cysteine to the phenylalanine. The read is trimmed to its CDR3 DNA, 39 bases read in frame from base 1. The V end loses 3 bases and the J end loses 2 bases, and a stretch of 7 bases separates them. The data stem from a study of blood T cell repertoires in COVID-19 (TCRdb year 2020). In the study overall: Samples covering the acute and convalescent phases of COVID-19 were provided by collaborators in the United States, Italy and Spain. The material from the prospective study consisted of cDNA or gDNA derived from T cells, B-cell-depleted T cells, or PBMCs. Deeply sampled blood TCRbeta repertoires from subjects exposed to, actively infected with, or recovered from COVID-19 were included in the dataset. The samples were drawn from the first 160 participants of the ongoing ImmuneRACE study and from 950 to 1,500 subjects provided by 6 global collaborators. The repertoires were released in a freely available public database meant as a resource for research on the immune response to SARS-CoV-2. The sample metadata nearly always contained a de-identified subject ID, COVID-19 status, age in years and sex. Where HLA class I and class II types were available, the types were taken from metadata supplied by the sample provider, not from assay-based typing. Points the paper makes about the study in general: The amount of clinical and demographic metadata varied by source and participant and was provided uncurated.

The immunoSEQ Assay, a bias-controlled multiplex PCR, was used to amplify TCRbeta CDR3 regions from genomic DNA. Per the source publication's procedure: The number of nucleated cells in each sample was estimated by amplification of reference gene primers within the assay. To quantify the absolute abundance of each unique TCRbeta CDR3 rearrangement, sequence reads were collapsed and filtered. For each sample, productive Simpson clonality was calculated as the square root of Simpson's diversity index over productive rearrangements. The table was pulled from immuneACCESS by TCRdb, which kept in-frame rearrangements only. Such tables lose some clones; where checked, under half of the loss comes from unresolved V genes, and the rest has no known cause. From that table come the V and J calls and clone size; the DNA was used to work out D and trimming. Within this sample are approximately 100,000 clones, with 80% to 95% of them counted one time only. The ten most abundant clones make up under 7.5% of the sample.

Collaborating institutions collected whole blood in K2EDTA tubes following their own protocols. For TCRbeta analysis, collaborator samples were shipped as frozen whole blood, as isolated PBMCs, or as DNA extracted from either sample type. Sample: peripheral blood. This TCR came from an older man with acute or convalescent COVID-19. The V and J genes are TRBV12-3 or TRBV12-4 and TRBJ1-1, with the D gene not clear enough to name. The CDR3 loop reads CASSFTGNTEAFF. The base sequence is TGTGCCAGCAGTTTCACCGGTAACACTGAAGCTTTCTTT.